Sequencing of this TCR beta chain was carried out in a study of T cells in Graves' hyperthyroidism and ophthalmopathy. Whole-study results and caveats: Ophthalmopathy was model-predicted a median approximately 6.4 months pre-onset. Among clonotypes expanded in thyroid above 0.001, most were also found in blood.

These patients, aged 18 to 65, had recently diagnosed hyperthyroidism lasting under 2 months. Diagnoses were made from clinical symptoms, serum measures (thyroxine and TRAb), thyroid ultrasound and orbital computed tomography. V dropped 5 bases and J dropped 6 bases, with 11 bases sitting between them. The CDR3 is made up of 12 amino acids. Germline-derived CDR1 and CDR2 are MNHNS and SASEGT. Researchers amplified the TCR beta CDR3 regions from RNA transcripts. Using the HTBI primer set, a first-round RT-PCR was run on the TCR CDR3. TCRdb passed the multiplex PCR reads through MiXCR, listing each CDR3 protein once. Of approximately 400,000 distinct CDR3 sequences detected, more than 20% appear once; the ten largest clones hold roughly 70%. Worth noting for this clonotype: Its antigen is not known.

The TCR sequence derives from a man aged 45 to 65 with Graves' hyperthyroidism. The rearrangement joins TRBV6-1 to TRBJ2-7; the D gene is possibly TRBD1 (5 bases). Sequencing input: blood. The CDR3 reads CASSLTGGEQYF. CDR3 sequence (DNA): TGTGCCAGCAGTTTAACAGGCGGCGAGCAGTACTTC.